The source of this TCR beta chain is a study of Ad26.COV2.S vaccination and SARS-CoV-2 variants. In this sample, this clone turned up once. Measured with immunoSEQ multiplex PCR; TCRdb has only the in-frame clones, and not every one. Of about 400,000 clones listed, about 88% are singletons. The treatment: roughly 18 received Ad26.COV2.S at low or high dose, single or two shots; about 5 received placebo; per-sample allocation not given. Sampling was performed 63 days after the first vaccine or placebo injection. Germline assignment: CDR1 PRHDT and CDR2 FYEKMQ (reference sequence). Trimming left V 0 bases short and J 1 base short, with 7 bases between. The CDR3 consists of 15 residues.

The starting material was peripheral blood, obtained in a trial of Ad26.COV2.S vaccine versus placebo. The rearrangement uses TRBV13 and TRBJ2-1; D remains ambiguous. The sequence was obtained from a person aged 18-60 years who received the Ad26.COV2.S COVID-19 vaccine or a placebo. Here the CDR3 DNA reads TGTGCCAGCAGCTTAGGGGACGGTTCCTACAATGAGCAGTTCTTC. Its translation: CASSLGDGSYNEQFF.